This T cell receptor beta chain came from a study of chemoradiotherapy in HPV16-positive cancers. Sequencing was performed with immunoSEQ multiplex PCR; in TCRdb, only in-frame clones are kept and a portion is missing. The sample yields around 13,000 clones, about 72% seen once. Trimming took 2 bases from V and 10 from J, leaving 9 bases between them. CDR1 MNHNS and CDR2 SASEGT come from the germline V gene. The CDR3 extends over 13 amino acids. The receptor's source is a human donor with HPV-associated anogenital cancer. This rearrangement joins TRBV6-1 to TRBJ1-6; D gene uncertain. The material was obtained from a patient who underwent chemoradiotherapy. CDR3 DNA sequence: TGTGCCAGCAGTGAAATCTGGTGGTCACCCCTCCACTTT. Translating it yields CASSEIWWSPLHF.